This T cell receptor (beta chain) was captured by sequencing in a study of blood T cell repertoires in COVID-19 (dated by TCRdb to 2020 to 2022). For the study in its entirety: Collaborator samples came from the United States, Italy and Spain and covered acute and convalescent phases of COVID-19. Subjects who had been exposed to COVID-19, were actively infected with it, or had recovered from it provided the deeply sampled blood TCRbeta repertoires that made up the dataset. Samples came from the ongoing ImmuneRACE study (first 160 participants) plus 1,254 subjects from 6 global collaborators. The repertoires were released in a freely available public database meant as a resource for research on the immune response to SARS-CoV-2. Where HLA class I and class II types were available, the types were taken from metadata supplied by the sample provider, not from assay-based typing. The material from the prospective study consisted of cDNA or gDNA derived from T cells, B-cell-depleted T cells, or PBMCs. A de-identified subject ID, COVID-19 status, age in years and sex were almost always included in the sample metadata.

At one collaborating source in Seattle, patients were enrolled during active infection and were followed longitudinally through the course of disease. The collaborating institutions used their own protocols to collect whole blood in K2EDTA tubes. For TCRbeta analysis, collaborators shipped samples in one of three forms: frozen whole blood, isolated PBMCs, or DNA extracted from either of those sample types. Based on the germline V gene, the CDR1 and CDR2 sequences are SNHLY and FYNNEI. The CDR3, from cysteine to phenylalanine, totals 15 residues. Left in the record is the CDR3 DNA by itself, 45 bases read in frame from the first base. Germline trimming amounts to 7 bases on V and 5 bases on J, with 10 as the count of junction bases outside the gene matches. With respect to this clone: Its antigen is not yet known. Base quality data are lacking; no much larger clone is found one base away.

On the study overall, not on this receptor specifically: How much clinical and demographic metadata was included differed by source and by participant, and the metadata was provided uncurated.

The immunoSEQ Assay, a bias-controlled multiplex PCR, was used to amplify TCRbeta CDR3 regions from genomic DNA. The paper's processing steps were these. The number of nucleated cells in each sample was estimated from the amplification of reference gene primers within the assay. Sequence reads were collapsed and filtered to measure the absolute abundance of every unique TCRbeta CDR3 rearrangement. For each sample, productive Simpson clonality was calculated as the square root of Simpson's diversity index over productive rearrangements. Not all clones reach the TCRdb copy of this immuneACCESS table, which keeps in-frame sequences only. Checked studies attribute under half of the gap to unresolved V genes and leave the rest unexplained. The D gene and trimming were derived from the DNA, and the V and J assignments and clone size from that table. A total of about 240,000 clones appear in this sample, 70% to 90% of them only once. The leading ten clones occupy approximately 5.1% of the sample.

The sequencing sample was made of peripheral blood. The TCR was taken from a man aged 45 to 65 with COVID-19, enrolled during active disease. The chain couples TRBV2 to TRBJ2-5, with TRBD2 identical over 10 junction bases. CDR3 reads: CASKLAGPGTETQYF. The DNA is as follows: TGTGCCAGCAAACTAGCGGGGCCGGGCACGGAGACCCAGTACTTC.